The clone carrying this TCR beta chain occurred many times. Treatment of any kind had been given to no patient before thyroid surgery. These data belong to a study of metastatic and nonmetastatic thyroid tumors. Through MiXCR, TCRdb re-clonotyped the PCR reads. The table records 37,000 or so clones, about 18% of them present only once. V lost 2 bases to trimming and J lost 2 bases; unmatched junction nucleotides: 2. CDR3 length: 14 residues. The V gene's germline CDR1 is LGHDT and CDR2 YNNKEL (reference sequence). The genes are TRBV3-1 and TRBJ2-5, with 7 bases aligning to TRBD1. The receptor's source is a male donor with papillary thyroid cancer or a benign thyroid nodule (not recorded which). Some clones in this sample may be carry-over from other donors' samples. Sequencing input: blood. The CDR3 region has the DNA TGTGCCAGCAGCCAAAGGGGGCGGCAAGAGACCCAGTACTTC. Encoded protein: CASSQRGRQETQYF.